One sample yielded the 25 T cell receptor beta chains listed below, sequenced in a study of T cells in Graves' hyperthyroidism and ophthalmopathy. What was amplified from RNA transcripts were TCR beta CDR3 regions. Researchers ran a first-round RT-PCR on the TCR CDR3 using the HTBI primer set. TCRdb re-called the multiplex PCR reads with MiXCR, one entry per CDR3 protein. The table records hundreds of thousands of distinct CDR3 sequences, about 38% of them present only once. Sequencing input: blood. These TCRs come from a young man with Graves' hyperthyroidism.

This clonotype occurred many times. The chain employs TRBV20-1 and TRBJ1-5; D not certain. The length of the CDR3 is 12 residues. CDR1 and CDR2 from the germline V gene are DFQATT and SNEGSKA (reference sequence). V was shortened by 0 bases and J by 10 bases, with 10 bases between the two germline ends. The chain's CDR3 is CSARDTRFPQHF. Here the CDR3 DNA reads TGCAGTGCTAGAGATACCCGTTTCCCCCAGCATTTT.

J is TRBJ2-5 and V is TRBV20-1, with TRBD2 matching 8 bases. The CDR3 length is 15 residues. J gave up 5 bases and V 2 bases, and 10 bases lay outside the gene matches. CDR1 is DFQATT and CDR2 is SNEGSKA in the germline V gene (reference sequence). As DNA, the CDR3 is TGCAGTGCTAGACTCCCGGGGGGGCACAGGGAGACCCAGTACTTC. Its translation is CSARLPGGHRETQYF.

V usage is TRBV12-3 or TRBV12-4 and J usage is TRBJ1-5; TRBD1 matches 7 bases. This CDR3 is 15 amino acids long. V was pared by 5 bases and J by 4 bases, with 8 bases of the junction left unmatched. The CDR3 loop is CASSPSTGLNQPQHF. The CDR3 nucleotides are TGTGCCAGCAGTCCCTCGACAGGGTTGAATCAGCCCCAGCATTTT.

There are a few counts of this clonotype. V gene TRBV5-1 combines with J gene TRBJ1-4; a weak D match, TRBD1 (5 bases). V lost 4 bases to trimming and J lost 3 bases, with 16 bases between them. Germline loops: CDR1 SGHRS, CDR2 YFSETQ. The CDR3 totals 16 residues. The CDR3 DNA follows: TGCGCCAGCAGCCATCTCCGGGACTCGGCTAATGAAAAACTGTTTTTT. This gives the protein CASSHLRDSANEKLFF. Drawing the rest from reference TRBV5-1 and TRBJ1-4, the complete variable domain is KAGVTQTPRYLIKTRGQQVTLSCSPISGHRSVSWYQQTPGQGLQFLFEYFSETQRNKGNFPGRFSGRQFSNSRSEMNVSTLELGDSALYLCASSHLRDSANEKLFFGSGTQLSVL.

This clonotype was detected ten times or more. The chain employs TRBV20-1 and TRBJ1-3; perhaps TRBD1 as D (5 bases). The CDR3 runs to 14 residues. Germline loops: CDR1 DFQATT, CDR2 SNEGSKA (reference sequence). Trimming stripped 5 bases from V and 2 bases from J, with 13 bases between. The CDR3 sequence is CSASDGGTGNTIYF. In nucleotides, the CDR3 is TGCAGTGCTTCCGACGGGGGGACTGGAAACACCATATATTTT.

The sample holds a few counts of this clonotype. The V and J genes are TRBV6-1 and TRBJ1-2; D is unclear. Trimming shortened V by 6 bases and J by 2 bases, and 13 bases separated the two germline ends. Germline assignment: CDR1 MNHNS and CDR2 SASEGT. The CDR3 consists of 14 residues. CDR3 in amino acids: CASSLSVTNYGYTF. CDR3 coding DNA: TGTGCCAGCAGCCTTTCGGTTACCAACTATGGCTACACCTTC.

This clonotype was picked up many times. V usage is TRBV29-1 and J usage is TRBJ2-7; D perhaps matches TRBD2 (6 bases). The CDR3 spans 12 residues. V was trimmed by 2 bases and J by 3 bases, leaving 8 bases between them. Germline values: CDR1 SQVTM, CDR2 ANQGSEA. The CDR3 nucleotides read TGCAGCGTTGAAACGGGGGACTACGAGCAGTACTTC. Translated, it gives CSVETGDYEQYF.

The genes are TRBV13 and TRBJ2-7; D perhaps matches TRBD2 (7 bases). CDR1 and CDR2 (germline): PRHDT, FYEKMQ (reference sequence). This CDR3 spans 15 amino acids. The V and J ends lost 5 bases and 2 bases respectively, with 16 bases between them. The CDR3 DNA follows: TGTGCCAGCAGCCCCGGAGGGGGGGGACCCTACGAGCAGTACTTC. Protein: CASSPGGGGPYEQYF. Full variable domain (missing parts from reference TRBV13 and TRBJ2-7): AAGVIQSPRHLIKEKRETATLKCYPIPRHDTVYWYQQGPGQDPQFLISFYEKMQSDKGSIPDRFSAQQFSDYHSELNMSSLELGDSALYFCASSPGGGGPYEQYFGPGTRLTVT.

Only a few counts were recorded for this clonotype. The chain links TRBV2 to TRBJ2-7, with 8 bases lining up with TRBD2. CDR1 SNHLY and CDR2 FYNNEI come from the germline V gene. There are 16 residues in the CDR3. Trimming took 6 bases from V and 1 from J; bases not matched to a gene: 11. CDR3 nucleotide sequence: TGTGCCAGCAGCAAAACCAAGCGGGGGAATTCCTACGAGCAGTACTTC. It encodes CASSKTKRGNSYEQYF.

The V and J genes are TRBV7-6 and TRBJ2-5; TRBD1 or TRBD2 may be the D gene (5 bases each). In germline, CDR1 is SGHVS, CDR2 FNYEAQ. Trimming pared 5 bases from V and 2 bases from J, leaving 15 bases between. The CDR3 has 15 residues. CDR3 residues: CASSPRDRHQETQYF. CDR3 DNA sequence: TGTGCCAGCAGCCCTCGGGACCGACATCAAGAGACCCAGTACTTC.

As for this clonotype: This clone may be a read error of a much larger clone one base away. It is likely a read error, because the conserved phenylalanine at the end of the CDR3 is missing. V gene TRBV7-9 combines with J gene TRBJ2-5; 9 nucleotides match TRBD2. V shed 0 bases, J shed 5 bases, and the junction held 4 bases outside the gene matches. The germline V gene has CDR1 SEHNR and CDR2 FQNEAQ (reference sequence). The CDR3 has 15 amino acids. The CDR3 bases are TGTGCCAGCAGCTTAGCTGCGGGGGGGCCGGAGACCCAGTACTCC. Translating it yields CASSLAAGGPETQYS.

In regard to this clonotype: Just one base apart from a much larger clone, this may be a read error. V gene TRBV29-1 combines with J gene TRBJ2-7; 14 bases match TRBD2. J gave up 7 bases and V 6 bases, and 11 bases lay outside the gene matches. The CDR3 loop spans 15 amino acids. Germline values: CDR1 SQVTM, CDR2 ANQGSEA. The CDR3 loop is CSVKPGLAGAEEQYF. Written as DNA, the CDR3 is TGCAGCGTCAAACCGGGACTAGCGGGAGCTGAGGAGCAGTACTTC.

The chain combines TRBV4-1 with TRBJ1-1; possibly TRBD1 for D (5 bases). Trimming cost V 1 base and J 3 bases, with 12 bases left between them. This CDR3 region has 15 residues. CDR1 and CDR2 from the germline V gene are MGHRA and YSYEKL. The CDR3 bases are TGCGCCAGCAGCCAAGTCTCCCAGGGAGACACTGAAGCTTTCTTT. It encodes CASSQVSQGDTEAFF.

This CDR3 reads CASSFGAGGNSPLHF. The CDR3 nucleotides read TGTGCCAGCAGCTTCGGGGCGGGAGGCAATTCACCCCTCCACTTT. The chain joins TRBV7-4 to TRBJ1-6; D may be TRBD1 (5 bases). Germline values: CDR1 SGHVT, CDR2 SQSDAQ. CDR3 size: 15 residues. V lost 3 bases and J lost 7, with 13 bases in between.

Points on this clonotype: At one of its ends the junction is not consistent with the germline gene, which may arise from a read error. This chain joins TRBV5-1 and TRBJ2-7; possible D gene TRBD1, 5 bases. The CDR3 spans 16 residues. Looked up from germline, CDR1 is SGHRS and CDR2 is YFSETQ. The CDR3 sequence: CASSFQGDSVSYEQYF. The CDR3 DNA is TGTGCCAGCAGCTTCCAAGGGGATTCAGTGTCCTACGAGCAGTACTTC.

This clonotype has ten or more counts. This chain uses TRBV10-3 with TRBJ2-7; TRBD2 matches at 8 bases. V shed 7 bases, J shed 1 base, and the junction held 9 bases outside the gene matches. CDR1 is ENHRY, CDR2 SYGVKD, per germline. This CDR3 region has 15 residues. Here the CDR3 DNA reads TGTGCCATCACCGTGGGACTAGGCGGGTCCTACGAGCAGTACTTC. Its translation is CAITVGLGGSYEQYF.

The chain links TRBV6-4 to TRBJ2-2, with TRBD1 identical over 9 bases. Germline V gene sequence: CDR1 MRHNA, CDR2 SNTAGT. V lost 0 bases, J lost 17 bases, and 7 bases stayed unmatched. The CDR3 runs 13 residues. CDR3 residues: CASSDSKDRGCFF. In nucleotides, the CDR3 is TGTGCCAGCAGTGACTCGAAGGACAGGGGTTGTTTTTTT.

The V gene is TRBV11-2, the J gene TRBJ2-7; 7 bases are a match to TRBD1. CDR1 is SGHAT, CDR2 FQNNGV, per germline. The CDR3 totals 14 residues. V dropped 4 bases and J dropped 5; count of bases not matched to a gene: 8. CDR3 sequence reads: CASSSPRTGHEQYF. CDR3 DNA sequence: TGTGCCAGCAGCTCTCCTCGGACAGGCCACGAGCAGTACTTC.

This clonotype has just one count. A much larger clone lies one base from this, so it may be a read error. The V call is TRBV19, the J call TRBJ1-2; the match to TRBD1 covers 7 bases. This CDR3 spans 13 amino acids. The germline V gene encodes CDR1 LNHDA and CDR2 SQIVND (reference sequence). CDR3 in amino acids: CASRPTGRNGCTF. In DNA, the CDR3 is TGTGCCAGTAGGCCGACAGGGCGGAATGGCTGCACCTTC.

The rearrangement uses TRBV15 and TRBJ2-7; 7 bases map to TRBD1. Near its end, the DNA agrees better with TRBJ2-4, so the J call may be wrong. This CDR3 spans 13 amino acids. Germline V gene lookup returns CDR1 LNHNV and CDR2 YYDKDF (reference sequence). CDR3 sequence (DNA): TGTGCCACCAGCACCGGACAGGCGGACATTCAGTACTTC. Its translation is CATSTGQADIQYF.

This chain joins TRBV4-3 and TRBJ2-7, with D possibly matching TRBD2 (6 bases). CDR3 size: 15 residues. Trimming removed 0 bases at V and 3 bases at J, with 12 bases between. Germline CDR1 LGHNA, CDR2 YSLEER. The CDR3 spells CASSQDRLAIYEQYF. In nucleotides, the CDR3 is TGCGCCAGCAGCCAAGATAGGCTAGCGATCTACGAGCAGTACTTC.

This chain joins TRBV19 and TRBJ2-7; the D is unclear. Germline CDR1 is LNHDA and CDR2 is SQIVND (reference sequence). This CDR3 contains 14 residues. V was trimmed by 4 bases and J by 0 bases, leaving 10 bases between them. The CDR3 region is CASSTMLSSYEQYF. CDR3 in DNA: TGTGCCAGTAGTACAATGTTGAGCTCCTACGAGCAGTACTTC.

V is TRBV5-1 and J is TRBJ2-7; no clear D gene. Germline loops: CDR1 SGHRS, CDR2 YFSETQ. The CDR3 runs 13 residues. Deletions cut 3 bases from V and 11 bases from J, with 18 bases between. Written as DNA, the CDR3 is TGCGCCAGCAGCTCCTCCGGAGAAGGGCCGGAGTACTTC. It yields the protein CASSSSGEGPEYF.

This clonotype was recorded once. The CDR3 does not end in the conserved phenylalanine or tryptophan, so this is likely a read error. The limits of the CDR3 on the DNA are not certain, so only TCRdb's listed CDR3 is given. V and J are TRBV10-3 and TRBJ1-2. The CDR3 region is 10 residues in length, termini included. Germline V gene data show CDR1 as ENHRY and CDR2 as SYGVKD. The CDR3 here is CAISEGLATY.

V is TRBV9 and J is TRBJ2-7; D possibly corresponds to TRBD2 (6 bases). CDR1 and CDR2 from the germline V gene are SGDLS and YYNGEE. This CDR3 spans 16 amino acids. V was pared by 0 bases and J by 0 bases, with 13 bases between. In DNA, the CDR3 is TGTGCCAGCAGCGTAGGGGATGGCGGGATCTCCTACGAGCAGTACTTC. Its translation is CASSVGDGGISYEQYF. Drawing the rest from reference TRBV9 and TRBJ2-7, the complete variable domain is DSGVTQTPKHLITATGQRVTLRCSPRSGDLSVYWYQQSLDQGLQFLIQYYNGEERAKGNILERFSAQQFPDLHSELNLSSLELGDSALYFCASSVGDGGISYEQYFGPGTRLTVT.